This is a list of T cell receptor beta chains from one sample in a study of cytomegalovirus exposure and HLA in healthy donors. Repertoires were generated with immunoSEQ multiplex PCR, while TCRdb's copy carries only in-frame clones and drops some. This sample yields some 150,000 clones, of which roughly four fifths are seen a single time; 1.9% belongs to the top ten. The specimen was PBMCs. The receptors were sampled from a woman between 35 and 50 years old in good health and CMV-seronegative. The CDR3 runs from the conserved cysteine through the conserved F or W. The D gene is left open where the match is weak. Not all rows give a size; the values are once, few, many and, for expanded clones, a class.

abundance: -
v_gene: TRBV29-1
d_gene: -
j_gene: TRBJ2-3
len: 14
CDR3aa: CSVEHMTSTDTQYF
CDR3nt: TGCAGCGTTGAACACATGACTAGCACAGATACGCAGTATTTT

abundance: -
v_gene: TRBV25-1
d_gene: TRBD1
j_gene: TRBJ2-3
len: 15
CDR3aa: CASSKTGGPTDTQYF
CDR3nt: TGTGCCAGCAGTAAGACAGGGGGACCCACAGATACGCAGTATTTT

abundance: -
v_gene: TRBV13
d_gene: -
j_gene: TRBJ2-7
len: 16
CDR3aa: CASSLEGAMSSYEQYF
CDR3nt: TGTGCCAGCAGCTTAGAAGGGGCGATGAGCTCCTACGAGCAGTACTTC

abundance: -
v_gene: TRBV7-2
d_gene: TRBD1
j_gene: TRBJ1-3
len: 18
CDR3aa: CASSLVGQLDLSGNTIYF
CDR3nt: TGTGCCAGCAGCTTAGTGGGACAGCTAGATCTCTCTGGAAACACCATATATTTT

abundance: once
v_gene: TRBV28
d_gene: -
j_gene: TRBJ1-6
len: 13
CDR3aa: CASSLTANSPLHF
CDR3nt: TGTGCCAGCAGTTTAACCGCGAATTCACCCCTCCACTTT

abundance: -
v_gene: TRBV19
d_gene: -
j_gene: TRBJ1-2
len: 11
CDR3aa: CATDSGLGYTF
CDR3nt: TGTGCCACCGATTCCGGACTTGGCTACACCTTC

abundance: -
v_gene: TRBV27
d_gene: -
j_gene: TRBJ1-5
len: 15
CDR3aa: CASSLWPGDRQPQHF
CDR3nt: TGTGCCAGCAGTTTATGGCCAGGGGATCGGCAGCCCCAGCATTTT

abundance: -
v_gene: TRBV7-9
d_gene: TRBD2
j_gene: TRBJ2-2
len: 17
CDR3aa: CASSPLAGLPDTGELFF
CDR3nt: TGTGCCAGCAGCCCACTAGCGGGACTCCCCGACACCGGGGAGCTGTTTTTT

abundance: -
v_gene: TRBV4-2
d_gene: -
j_gene: TRBJ2-5
len: 16
CDR3aa: CASSQELGLRKETQYF
CDR3nt: TGTGCCAGCAGCCAAGAGTTAGGACTGAGGAAAGAGACCCAGTACTTC

abundance: -
v_gene: TRBV6-5
d_gene: -
j_gene: TRBJ2-4
len: 13
CDR3aa: CASSSLAKNIQYF
CDR3nt: TGTGCCAGCAGTTCTTTAGCCAAAAACATTCAGTACTTC

abundance: -
v_gene: TRBV28
d_gene: TRBD1
j_gene: TRBJ2-7
len: 15
CDR3aa: CASSPTLGQGHEQYF
CDR3nt: TGTGCCAGCAGCCCCACCCTAGGACAGGGGCACGAGCAGTACTTC

abundance: -
v_gene: TRBV6-5
d_gene: -
j_gene: TRBJ1-4
len: 13
CDR3aa: CASSYGGAEKLFF
CDR3nt: TGTGCCAGCAGTTACGGGGGGGCGGAAAAACTGTTTTTT

abundance: once
v_gene: TRBV11-2
d_gene: TRBD2
j_gene: TRBJ2-1
len: 16
CDR3aa: CASSLALAVSYNEQFF
CDR3nt: TGTGCCAGCAGCTTAGCCCTAGCGGTCTCCTACAATGAGCAGTTCTTC

abundance: -
v_gene: TRBV7-8
d_gene: TRBD2
j_gene: TRBJ2-7
len: 15
CDR3aa: CASSGGMAGGGEQYF
CDR3nt: TGTGCCAGCAGCGGTGGTATGGCGGGGGGAGGAGAGCAGTACTTC

abundance: -
v_gene: TRBV10-3
d_gene: -
j_gene: TRBJ1-1
len: 15
CDR3aa: CAISEFEEMNTEAFF
CDR3nt: TGTGCCATCAGTGAGTTCGAGGAGATGAACACTGAAGCTTTCTTT

abundance: -
v_gene: TRBV23-1
d_gene: -
j_gene: TRBJ1-2
len: 14
CDR3aa: CASSPDSPLRGYTF
CDR3nt: TGCGCCAGCAGTCCTGACTCCCCCCTGAGGGGCTACACCTTC

abundance: -
v_gene: TRBV5-5
d_gene: -
j_gene: TRBJ2-5
len: 12
CDR3aa: CASSFETGTQYF
CDR3nt: TGTGCCAGCAGCTTTGAGACGGGGACCCAGTACTTC

abundance: -
v_gene: TRBV6-4
d_gene: -
j_gene: TRBJ2-1
len: 14
CDR3aa: CASAGYGGMDEQFF
CDR3nt: TGTGCCAGCGCCGGTTACGGCGGGATGGATGAGCAGTTCTTC

abundance: -
v_gene: TRBV15
d_gene: TRBD1
j_gene: TRBJ1-1
len: 16
CDR3aa: CATSRDRGQANTEAFF
CDR3nt: TGTGCCACCAGCAGAGATCGGGGACAGGCCAACACTGAAGCTTTCTTT

abundance: -
v_gene: TRBV7-2
d_gene: -
j_gene: TRBJ2-7
len: 15
CDR3aa: CASSLGLGQGYEQYF
CDR3nt: TGTGCCAGCAGCTTAGGATTAGGGCAGGGCTACGAGCAGTACTTC

abundance: -
v_gene: TRBV7-6
d_gene: TRBD1
j_gene: TRBJ2-7
len: 15
CDR3aa: CASRKDLGTGDEQYF
CDR3nt: TGTGCCAGCAGGAAGGACCTCGGGACAGGCGACGAGCAGTACTTC

abundance: -
v_gene: TRBV5-4
d_gene: -
j_gene: TRBJ1-5
len: 19
CDR3aa: CASSPEAPAESVGNQPQHF
CDR3nt: TGTGCCAGCAGCCCGGAGGCGCCGGCAGAGTCTGTTGGCAATCAGCCCCAGCATTTT

abundance: -
v_gene: TRBV6-6
d_gene: -
j_gene: TRBJ2-7
len: 14
CDR3aa: CASSVAGSSYEQYF
CDR3nt: TGTGCCAGCTCCGTCGCTGGGAGCTCCTACGAGCAGTACTTC

abundance: -
v_gene: TRBV19
d_gene: TRBD1
j_gene: TRBJ1-1
len: 14
CDR3aa: CASRRDRGVTEAFF
CDR3nt: TGTGCCAGTAGGAGGGACAGGGGGGTAACTGAAGCTTTCTTT

abundance: -
v_gene: TRBV10-3
d_gene: TRBD1
j_gene: TRBJ1-1
len: 18
CDR3aa: CAISESPGWPGGDTEAFF
CDR3nt: TGTGCCATCAGTGAGTCCCCCGGTTGGCCAGGGGGTGACACTGAAGCTTTCTTT

abundance: -
v_gene: TRBV19
d_gene: -
j_gene: TRBJ2-6
len: 17
CDR3aa: CASSISSGHTGANVLTF
CDR3nt: TGTGCCAGTAGTATATCGTCAGGGCATACTGGGGCCAACGTCCTGACTTTC

abundance: -
v_gene: TRBV9
d_gene: -
j_gene: TRBJ2-7
len: 15
CDR3aa: CASSAQGRNPYEQYF
CDR3nt: TGTGCCAGCAGCGCACAGGGAAGGAACCCCTACGAGCAGTACTTC

abundance: -
v_gene: TRBV7-9
d_gene: TRBD2
j_gene: TRBJ2-5
len: 18
CDR3aa: CSSSPLVGLAEIQETQYF
CDR3nt: TGTTCCAGCAGCCCATTAGTGGGACTAGCGGAGATCCAAGAGACCCAGTACTTC

abundance: -
v_gene: TRBV7-2
d_gene: -
j_gene: TRBJ1-2
len: 13
CDR3aa: CASSLVANYGYTF
CDR3nt: TGTGCCAGCAGCTTAGTAGCTAACTATGGCTACACCTTC

abundance: few
v_gene: TRBV4-3
d_gene: -
j_gene: TRBJ1-1
len: 14
CDR3aa: CASSPSRGITEAFF
CDR3nt: TGCGCCAGCAGCCCCTCCAGAGGGATTACTGAAGCTTTCTTT